This T cell receptor (beta chain) is from a study of T cells after yellow fever vaccination. Study in general: Fractions of low cell number were prepared using SMART-Seq v4 Ultra Low Input.

TCRdb called the 5' RACE reads again in MiXCR, with one record for every CDR3 protein. In the table there are some 550,000 distinct CDR3 sequences, less than 20% of which are singletons. The CDR3 comprises 16 residues, both ends counted. Comments on this clonotype: No DNA is shown, since the ends of the CDR3 on it are uncertain; the CDR3 is the one TCRdb lists.

V is TRBV12-3 or TRBV12-4 and J is TRBJ2-1. The receptor's source is a man aged 25-40 years who received the YFV17D yellow fever vaccine. Sequenced material: PBMCs, taken 15 days after the yellow fever booster vaccination. The chain's CDR3 is CASSSSWSRIVNEQFF.